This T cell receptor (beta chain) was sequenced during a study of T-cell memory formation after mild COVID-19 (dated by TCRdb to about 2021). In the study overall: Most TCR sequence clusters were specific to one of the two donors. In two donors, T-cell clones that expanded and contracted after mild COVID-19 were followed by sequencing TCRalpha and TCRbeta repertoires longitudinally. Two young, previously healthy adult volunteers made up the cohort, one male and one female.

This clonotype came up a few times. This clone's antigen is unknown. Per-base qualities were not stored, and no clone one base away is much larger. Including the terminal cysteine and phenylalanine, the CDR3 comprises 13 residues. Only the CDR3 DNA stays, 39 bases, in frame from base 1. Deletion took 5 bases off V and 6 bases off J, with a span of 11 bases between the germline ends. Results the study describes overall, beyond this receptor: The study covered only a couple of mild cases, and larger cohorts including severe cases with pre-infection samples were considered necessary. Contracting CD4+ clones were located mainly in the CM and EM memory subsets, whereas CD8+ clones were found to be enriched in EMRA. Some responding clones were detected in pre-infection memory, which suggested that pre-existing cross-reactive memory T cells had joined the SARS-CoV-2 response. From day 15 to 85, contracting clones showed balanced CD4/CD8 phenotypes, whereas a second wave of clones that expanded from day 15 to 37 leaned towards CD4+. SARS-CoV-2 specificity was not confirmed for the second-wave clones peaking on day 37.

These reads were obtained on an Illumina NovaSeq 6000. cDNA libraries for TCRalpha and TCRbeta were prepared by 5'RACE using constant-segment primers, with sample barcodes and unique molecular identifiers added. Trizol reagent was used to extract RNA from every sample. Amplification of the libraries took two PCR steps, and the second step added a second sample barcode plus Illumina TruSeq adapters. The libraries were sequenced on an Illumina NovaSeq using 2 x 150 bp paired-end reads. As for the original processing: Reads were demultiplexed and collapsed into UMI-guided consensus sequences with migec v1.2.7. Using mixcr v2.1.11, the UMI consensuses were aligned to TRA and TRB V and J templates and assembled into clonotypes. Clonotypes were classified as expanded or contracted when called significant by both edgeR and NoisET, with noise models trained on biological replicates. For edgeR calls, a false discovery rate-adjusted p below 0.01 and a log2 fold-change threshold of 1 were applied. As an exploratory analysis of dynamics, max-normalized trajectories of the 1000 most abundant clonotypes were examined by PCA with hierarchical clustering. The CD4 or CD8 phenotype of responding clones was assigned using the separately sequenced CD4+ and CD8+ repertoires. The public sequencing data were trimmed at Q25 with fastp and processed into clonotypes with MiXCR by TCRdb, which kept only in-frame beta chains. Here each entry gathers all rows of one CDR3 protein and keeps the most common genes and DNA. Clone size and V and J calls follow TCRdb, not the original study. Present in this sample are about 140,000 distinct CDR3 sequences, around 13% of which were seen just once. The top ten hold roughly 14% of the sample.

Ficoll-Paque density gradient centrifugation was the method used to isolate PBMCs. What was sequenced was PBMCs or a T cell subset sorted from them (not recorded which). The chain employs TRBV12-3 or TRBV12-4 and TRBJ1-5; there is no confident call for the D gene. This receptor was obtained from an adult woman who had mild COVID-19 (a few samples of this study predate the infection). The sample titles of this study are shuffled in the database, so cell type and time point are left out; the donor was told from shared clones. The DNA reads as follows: TGTGCCAGCAGTCCCGGACTGGCTCAGCCCCAGCATTTT. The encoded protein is CASSPGLAQPQHF.